This T cell receptor (beta chain) was recorded in a study of T cell clones after liver transplantation (dated by TCRdb to the late 2010s). Background on the whole study: The samples were obtained from ITN030ST, a randomized trial that attempted immunosuppression withdrawal within 2 years after liver transplantation. After a pre-transplant mixed lymphocyte reaction, TCRbeta sequencing was used to pinpoint donor-reactive T cell clones, which were subsequently tracked in post-transplant blood. As an antigen-independent comparator for donor-reactive sequences, third party-reactive TCRbeta sequences were also identified from pre-transplant MLRs. Three of the eight recipients were HCV-positive; the others were transplanted for non-autoimmune, non-viral indications. The subjects received no induction therapy and were kept on standard immunosuppression until randomization at 12-24 months post-transplant. Tolerance meant complete immunosuppression withdrawal for at least one year without liver enzymes rising beyond twice the upper limit of normal. Blood samples were collected pre-transplant, pre-randomization before withdrawal, and post-randomization after either full withdrawal or failed withdrawal. The studied cohort comprised 8 liver transplant recipients, 3 classified as tolerant and 5 as non-tolerant.

There are 15 amino acids in the CDR3, from cysteine to phenylalanine inclusive. Only the CDR3 region is kept as DNA, spanning 45 bases read in frame from base 1. V and J are trimmed by 0 bases and 5 bases, and the gene matches miss 6 bases of the junction. The germline V gene provides CDR1 LGHNA and CDR2 YSLEER. High-throughput TCRbeta CDR3 sequencing of frozen genomic DNA was performed by immunoSEQ, with PCR amplification, mapping, bias correction and internal controls included. The study's processing was this. Only productive rearrangements were retained, and each unique TCRbeta sequence was defined by its CDR3 nucleotide sequence together with its V and J gene. For a sequence to be called donor-reactive, it needed a frequency of at least 0.01% and at least 5-fold expansion in CFSE-low cells compared with unstimulated pre-transplant cells. Per-subject minimum frequency thresholds, based on the lowest-template unstimulated sample, ensured at least 90% detection power. Jensen-Shannon divergence between the top 1000 TCRbeta sequences post-transplant and pre-transplant was used to measure repertoire turnover. Changes in detection of donor-reactive sequences were assessed with two-sided Fisher's exact tests. TCRdb carries this immuneACCESS record with in-frame sequences only. Its versions omit some clonotypes, under half of them owing to an unresolved V gene in the studies checked, with the rest unexplained. The D gene and trimming were derived from the DNA, and the V and J assignments and clone size from that table. Within this sample are some 120,000 clones, with approximately 90% of them counted one time only. In total, the top ten clones hold more than 0.8% of the sample.

Overall study results and their limits: Conclusions were preliminary, limited by small, heterogeneous patient numbers and non-standardized post-transplant time points. In 5 of 8 subjects, regardless of tolerance or HCV status, circulating donor-reactive CD4 TCRbeta sequences dropped significantly post-transplant. Low numbers of available donor cells limited the measurable donor-reactive repertoire in a couple of subjects. When repertoire turnover was taken into account, detection of donor-reactive sequences was significantly reduced in 7 of 8 subjects for CD4 and in 8 of 8 subjects for CD8. Because no allograft tissue specimens were available, donor-reactive T cells may have migrated into the graft instead of being deleted. The decline in donor-reactive sequences exceeded the decline in third party-reactive sequences, suggesting partial antigen-specific deletion that was unrelated to withdrawal success.

A note on this clone: Its cognate antigen has yet to be identified. Base quality data are lacking; no much larger clone is found one base away.

Unstimulated PBMCs, after thawing, were stained for CD3, CD4 and CD8 and then FACS-sorted into CD3+CD4+ and CD3+CD8+ populations. Randomization to immunosuppression withdrawal applied to every one of the 8 studied subjects. The Qiagen DNeasy Blood and Tissue Kit was used to isolate genomic DNA. The clonotype comes from a human patient who received a liver transplant. After a transplant, the graft donor may have provided part of the T cells. The chain couples TRBV4-3 to TRBJ2-5; 7 central nucleotides agree with TRBD1. The specimen was CD4+ T cells from blood, collected 12 months after liver transplant. The CDR3 protein: CASSQEYRGAETQYF. The bases are TGCGCCAGCAGCCAAGAATACAGGGGCGCGGAGACCCAGTACTTC.